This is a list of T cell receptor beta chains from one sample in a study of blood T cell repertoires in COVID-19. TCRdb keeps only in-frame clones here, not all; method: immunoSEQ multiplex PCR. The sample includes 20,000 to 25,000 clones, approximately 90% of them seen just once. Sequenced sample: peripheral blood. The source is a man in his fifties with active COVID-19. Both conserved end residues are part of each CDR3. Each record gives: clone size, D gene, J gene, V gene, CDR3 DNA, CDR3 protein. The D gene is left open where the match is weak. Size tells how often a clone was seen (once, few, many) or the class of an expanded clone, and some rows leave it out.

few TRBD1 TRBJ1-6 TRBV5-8 TGTGCCAGCAAACAACAGGGGAGAGCTTCACCCCTCCACTTT CASKQQGRASPLHF
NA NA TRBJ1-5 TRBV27 TGTGCCAGCAGTTTATTCGGGAATCAGCCCCAGCATTTT CASSLFGNQPQHF
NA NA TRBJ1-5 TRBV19 TGTGCCAGTACCTCTGCCTCGGACAGACTCAATCAGCCCCAGCATTTT CASTSASDRLNQPQHF
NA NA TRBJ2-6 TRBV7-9 TGTGCCAGCAGCTTTCGGGGGAACTCTGGGGCCAACGTCCTGACTTTC CASSFRGNSGANVLTF
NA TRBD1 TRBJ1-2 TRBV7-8 TGTGCCAGCAGCTTAGATGAGGGGGCGCGTGGCTACACCTTC CASSLDEGARGYTF
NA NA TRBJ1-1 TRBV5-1 TGCGCCAGCAGCTTGGGTGGAGGGGTAACTGAAGCTTTCTTT CASSLGGGVTEAFF
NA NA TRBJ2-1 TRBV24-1 TGTGCCACCAGTGATCCCAGTATCCCTGGGCAGTTCTTC CATSDPSIPGQFF
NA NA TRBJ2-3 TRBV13 TGTGCCAGCAGCGAAAAGACTAGCACAGATACGCAGTATTTT CASSEKTSTDTQYF
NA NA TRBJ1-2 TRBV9 TGTGCCAGCAGCGCGAGACAGAACTATGGCTACACCTTC CASSARQNYGYTF
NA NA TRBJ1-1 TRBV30 TGTGCCTGGAGTGCCGGGGGTGGGGCTTTCTTT CAWSAGGGAFF
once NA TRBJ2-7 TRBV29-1 TGCAGCCCTGGGGACATCGACATATTCCTGGGCTACGAGCAGTACTTC CSPGDIDIFLGYEQYF
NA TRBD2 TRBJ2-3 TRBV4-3 TGCGCCAGCAGCCAAGGGGCTAGCGGGGGGTTAGATACGCAGTATTTT CASSQGASGGLDTQYF
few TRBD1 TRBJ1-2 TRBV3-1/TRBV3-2 TGTGCCAGCAGCCCGAGACAGGGGAGCTATGGCTACACCTTC CASSPRQGSYGYTF
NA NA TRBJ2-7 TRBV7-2 TGTGCCAGCAGCTTAGGTCAGACTCCCTACGAGCAGTACTTC CASSLGQTPYEQYF
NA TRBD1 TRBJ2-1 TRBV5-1 TGCGCCAGTTTTCGGGACAGGGCTTACAATGAGCAGTTCTTC CASFRDRAYNEQFF
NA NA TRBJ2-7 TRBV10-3 TGTGCCATCAGTGAGTCTTCGACAGGTACCTACGAGCAGTACTTC CAISESSTGTYEQYF
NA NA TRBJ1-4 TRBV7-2 TGTGCCAGCAGTCAAAACAGGGTTGAAAAACTGTTTTTT CASSQNRVEKLFF
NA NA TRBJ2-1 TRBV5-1 TGCGCCAGCAGCCCTTGGGGAGGCCTAGGGGGGGCTGGTAATGAGCAGTTCTTC CASSPWGGLGGAGNEQFF
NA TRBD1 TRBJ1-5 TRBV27 TGTGCCAGCAGGGACAGGGAAGATGGCAATCAGCCCCAGCATTTT CASRDREDGNQPQHF
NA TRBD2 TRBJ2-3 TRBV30 TGTGCCTGGAGTGTACGGTGGGGGGGGAGCACAGATACGCAGTATTTT CAWSVRWGGSTDTQYF
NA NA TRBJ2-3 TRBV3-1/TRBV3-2 TGTGCCAGACTCCCTCCGGATACGCAGTATTTT CARLPPDTQYF
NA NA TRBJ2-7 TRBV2 TGTGCCAGCAGGGGCAGCGAGCAGTACTTC CASRGSEQYF
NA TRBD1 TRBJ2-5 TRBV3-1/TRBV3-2 TGTGCCAGCAGCCGCCCTGGAGAGGGGGCGCGGGAGACCCAGTACTTC CASSRPGEGARETQYF
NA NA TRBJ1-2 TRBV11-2 TGTGCCAGCAGCTTAGAGAGAACGGGGGACGGCTACACCTTC CASSLERTGDGYTF
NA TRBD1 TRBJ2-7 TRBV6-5 TGTGCCAGCACACTTGGACAGGCCTACGAGCAGTACTTC CASTLGQAYEQYF
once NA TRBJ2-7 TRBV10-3 TGTGCCATGGGAGGACCCAGAGTATCCGAGCAGTACTTC CAMGGPRVSEQYF
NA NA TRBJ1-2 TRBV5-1 TGCGCCAGCAGCTTGGAATCATCTGAGGGTGGCTACACCTTC CASSLESSEGGYTF
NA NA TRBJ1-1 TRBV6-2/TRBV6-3 TGTGCCAGCAGCCCGCGGGGGGGCGGGAACACTGAAGCTTTCTTT CASSPRGGGNTEAFF
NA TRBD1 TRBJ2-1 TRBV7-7 TGTGCCAGCAGCTTAAGGTCCAGGGGGCCCTACAATGAGCAGTTCTTC CASSLRSRGPYNEQFF
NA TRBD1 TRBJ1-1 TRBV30 TGTGCCTGGAGCGCAGACAGGGGAGAAGCTTTCTTT CAWSADRGEAFF
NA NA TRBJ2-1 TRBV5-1 TGCGCCAGCAGCTTGGGTTATAGGGGAGGCCCTAGCGATGAGCAGTTCTTC CASSLGYRGGPSDEQFF
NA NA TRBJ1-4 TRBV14 TGTGCCAGCAGCCGGGCAAGTAATGAAAAACTGTTTTTT CASSRASNEKLFF
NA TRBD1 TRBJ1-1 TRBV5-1 TGCGCCAGCAGCTCGGGGACAGGGTCCTTGAACACTGAAGCTTTCTTT CASSSGTGSLNTEAFF
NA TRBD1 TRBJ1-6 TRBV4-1 TGCGCCAGCAGCCAAGTGTTGAACGCAGGGGGTCCGAATTCACCCCTCCACTTT CASSQVLNAGGPNSPLHF
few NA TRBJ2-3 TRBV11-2 TGTGCCAGCAGCTTAGTAGGAGGGGCCCCCACAGATACGCAGTATTTT CASSLVGGAPTDTQYF
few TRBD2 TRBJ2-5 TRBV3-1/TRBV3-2 TGTGCCAGCAGCCAAGCGGGGGGCCAGTACTTC CASSQAGGQYF
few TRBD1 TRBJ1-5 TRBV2 TGTGCCAGCAGTGGCCAGACAGGGGTTTATCAGCCCCAGCATTTT CASSGQTGVYQPQHF
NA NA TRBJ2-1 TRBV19 TGTGCCAGTAGTATTTCCCCCCAGAGGGCCAATGAGCAGTTCTTC CASSISPQRANEQFF
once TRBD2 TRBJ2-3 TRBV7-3 TGTGCCAGTAAGCGGACTAGCGGGGAAACAGATACGCAGTATTTT CASKRTSGETDTQYF
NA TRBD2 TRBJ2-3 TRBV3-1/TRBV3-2 TGTGCCAGCAGCTTTCAAGCGGGGGCTATGGGTACGCAGTATTTT CASSFQAGAMGTQYF